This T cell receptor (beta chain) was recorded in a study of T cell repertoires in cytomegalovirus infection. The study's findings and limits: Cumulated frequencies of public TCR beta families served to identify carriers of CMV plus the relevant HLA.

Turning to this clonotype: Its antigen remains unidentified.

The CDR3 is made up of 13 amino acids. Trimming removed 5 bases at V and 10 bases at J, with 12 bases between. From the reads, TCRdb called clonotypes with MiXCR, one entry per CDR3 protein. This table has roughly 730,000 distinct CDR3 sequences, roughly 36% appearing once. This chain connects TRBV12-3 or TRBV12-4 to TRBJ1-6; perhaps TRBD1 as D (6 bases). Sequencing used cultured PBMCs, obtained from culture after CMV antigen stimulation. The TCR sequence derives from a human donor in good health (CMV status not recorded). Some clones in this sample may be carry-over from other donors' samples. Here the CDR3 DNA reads TGTGCCAGCAGTCTTGACAGGAGATCACCCCTCCACTTT. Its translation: CASSLDRRSPLHF.